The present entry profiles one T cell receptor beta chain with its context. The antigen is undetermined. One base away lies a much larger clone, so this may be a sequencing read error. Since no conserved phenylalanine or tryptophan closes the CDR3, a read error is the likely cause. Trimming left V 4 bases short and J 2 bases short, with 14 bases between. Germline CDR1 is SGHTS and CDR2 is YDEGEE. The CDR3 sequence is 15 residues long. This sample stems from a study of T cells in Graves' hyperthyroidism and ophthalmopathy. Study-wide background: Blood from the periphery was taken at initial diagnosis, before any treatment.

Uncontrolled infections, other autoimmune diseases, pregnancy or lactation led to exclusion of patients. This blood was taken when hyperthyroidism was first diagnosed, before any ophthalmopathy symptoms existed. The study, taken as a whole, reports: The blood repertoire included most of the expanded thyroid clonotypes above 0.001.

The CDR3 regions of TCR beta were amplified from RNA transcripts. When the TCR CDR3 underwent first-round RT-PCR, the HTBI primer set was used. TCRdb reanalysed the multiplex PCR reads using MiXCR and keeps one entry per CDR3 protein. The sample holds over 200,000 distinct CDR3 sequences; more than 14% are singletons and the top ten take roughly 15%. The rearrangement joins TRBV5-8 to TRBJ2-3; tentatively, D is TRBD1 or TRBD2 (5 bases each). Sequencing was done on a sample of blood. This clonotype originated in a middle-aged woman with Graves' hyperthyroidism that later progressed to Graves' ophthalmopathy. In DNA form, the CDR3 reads TGTGCCAGCAGCCCCGGGACCTACTACACAGATACGCAGTATCTT. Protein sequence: CASSPGTYYTDTQYL.